This TCR beta chain was recovered during a study of beta chain features in type 1 diabetes. Overall study findings and caveats: When Type 1 diabetes patients were examined, their TCRB CDR3s proved moderately but significantly shorter in all four CD4+ subsets.

CDR1 and CDR2 (germline): LNHDA, SQIVND (reference sequence). CDR3 length: 16 residues. Trimming took 3 bases from V and 8 from J; bases not matched to a gene: 11. Comments on this clone: What it recognizes is unknown.

The sequenced template was cDNA made from the entire isolated RNA. Assay: immunoSEQ multiplex PCR; the TCRdb copy retains only in-frame clones and omits some. The sample has about 170,000 clones; about 7.8% are singletons. The chain carries TRBV19 and TRBJ2-1; 9 nucleotides agree with TRBD2. The TCR comes from a woman aged 40 to 50 with type 1 diabetes. The sequencing sample was made of central memory CD4+ T cells from blood. DNA of the CDR3: TGTGCCAGTAGTATCGGGGCGCGGGAGGGCCGGGATGAGCAGTTCTTC. Translation gives CASSIGAREGRDEQFF. The full variable domain, with the rest looked up from reference TRBV19 and TRBJ2-1, is DGGITQSPKYLFRKEGQNVTLSCEQNLNHDAMYWYRQDPGQGLRLIYYSQIVNDFQKGDIAEGYSVSREKKESFPLTVTSAQKNPTAFYLCASSIGAREGRDEQFFGPGTRLTVL.